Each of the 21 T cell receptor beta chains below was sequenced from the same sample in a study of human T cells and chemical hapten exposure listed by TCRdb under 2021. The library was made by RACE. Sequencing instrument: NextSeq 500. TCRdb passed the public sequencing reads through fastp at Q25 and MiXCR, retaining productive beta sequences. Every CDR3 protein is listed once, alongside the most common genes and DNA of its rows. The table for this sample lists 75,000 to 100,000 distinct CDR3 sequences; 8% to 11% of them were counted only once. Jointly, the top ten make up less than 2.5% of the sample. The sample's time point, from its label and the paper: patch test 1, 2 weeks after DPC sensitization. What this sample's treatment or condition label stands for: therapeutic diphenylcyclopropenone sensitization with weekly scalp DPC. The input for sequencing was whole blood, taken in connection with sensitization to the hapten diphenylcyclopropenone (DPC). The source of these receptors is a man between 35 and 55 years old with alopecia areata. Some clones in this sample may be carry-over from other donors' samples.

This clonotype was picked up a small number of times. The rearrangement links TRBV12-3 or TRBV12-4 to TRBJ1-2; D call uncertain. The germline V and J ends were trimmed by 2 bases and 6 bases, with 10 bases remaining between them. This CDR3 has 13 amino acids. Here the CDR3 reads CASSLQEVNGYTF. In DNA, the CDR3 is TGTGCCAGCAGTTTACAGGAGGTCAATGGCTACACCTTC.

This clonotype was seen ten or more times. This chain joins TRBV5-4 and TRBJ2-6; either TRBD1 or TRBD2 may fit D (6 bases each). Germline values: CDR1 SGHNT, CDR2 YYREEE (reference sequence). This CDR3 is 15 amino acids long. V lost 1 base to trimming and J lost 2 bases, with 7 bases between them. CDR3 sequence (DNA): TGTGCCAGCAGCTTGCGGGGGCCTGGGGCCAACGTCCTGACTTTC. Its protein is CASSLRGPGANVLTF.

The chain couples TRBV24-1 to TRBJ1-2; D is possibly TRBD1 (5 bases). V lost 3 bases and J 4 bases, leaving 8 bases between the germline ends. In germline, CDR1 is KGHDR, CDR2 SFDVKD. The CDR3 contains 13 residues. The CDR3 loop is CATSDPTVYGYTF. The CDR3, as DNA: TGTGCCACCAGTGATCCGACAGTCTATGGCTACACCTTC.

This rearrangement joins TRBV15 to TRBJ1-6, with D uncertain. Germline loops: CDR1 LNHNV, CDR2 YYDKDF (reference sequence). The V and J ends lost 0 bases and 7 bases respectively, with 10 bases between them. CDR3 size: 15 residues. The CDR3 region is CATSREAVQNSPLHF. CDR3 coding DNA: TGTGCCACCAGCAGAGAGGCGGTCCAGAATTCACCCCTCCACTTT.

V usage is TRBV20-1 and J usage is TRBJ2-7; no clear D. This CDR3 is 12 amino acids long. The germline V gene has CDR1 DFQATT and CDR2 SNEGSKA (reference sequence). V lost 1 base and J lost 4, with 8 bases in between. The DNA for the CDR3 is TGCAGTGCTAGAGGTGGCGGATACGAGCAGTACGTC. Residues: CSARGGGYEQYV.

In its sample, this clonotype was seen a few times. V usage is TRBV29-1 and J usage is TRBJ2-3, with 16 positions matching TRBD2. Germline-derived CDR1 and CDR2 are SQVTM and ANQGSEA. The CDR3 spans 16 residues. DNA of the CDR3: TGCAGTGCCTGGGGACTAGCGGGAGGGCCCGCAGATACGCAGTATTTT. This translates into CSAWGLAGGPADTQYF.

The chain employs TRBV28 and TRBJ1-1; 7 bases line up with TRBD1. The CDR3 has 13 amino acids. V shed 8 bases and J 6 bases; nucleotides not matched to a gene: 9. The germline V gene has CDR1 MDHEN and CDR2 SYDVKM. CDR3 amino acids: CASCRDSPSEAFF. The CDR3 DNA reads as TGTGCCAGCTGCCGGGACAGTCCTTCTGAAGCTTTCTTT.

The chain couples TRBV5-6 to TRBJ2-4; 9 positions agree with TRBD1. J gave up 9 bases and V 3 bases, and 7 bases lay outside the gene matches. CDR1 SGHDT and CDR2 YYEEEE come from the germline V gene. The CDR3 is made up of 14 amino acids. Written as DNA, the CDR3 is TGTGCCAGCAGCTCGTCACAGGGGGCCGGCATTCAGTACTTC. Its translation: CASSSSQGAGIQYF.

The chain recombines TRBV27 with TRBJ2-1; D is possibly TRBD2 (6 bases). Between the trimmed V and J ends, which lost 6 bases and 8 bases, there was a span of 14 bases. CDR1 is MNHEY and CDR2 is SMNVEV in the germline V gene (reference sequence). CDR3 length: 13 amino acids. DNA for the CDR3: TGTGCCAGCAGCTCTCTAGCGTCGGATGAGCAGTTCTTC. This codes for CASSSLASDEQFF.

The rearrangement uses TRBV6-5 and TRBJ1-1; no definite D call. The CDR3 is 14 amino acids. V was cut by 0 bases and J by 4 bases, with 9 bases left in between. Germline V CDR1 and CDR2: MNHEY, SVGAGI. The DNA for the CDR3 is TGTGCCAGCAGTTACTCGAGAAGCGCCACTGAAGCTTTCTTT. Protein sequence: CASSYSRSATEAFF.

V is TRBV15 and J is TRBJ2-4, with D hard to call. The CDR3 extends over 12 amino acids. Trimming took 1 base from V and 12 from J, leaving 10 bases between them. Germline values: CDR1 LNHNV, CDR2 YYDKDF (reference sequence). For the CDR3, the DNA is TGTGCCACCAGCAGAGCCCTTGCCAGTCAGTACTTC. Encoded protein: CATSRALASQYF. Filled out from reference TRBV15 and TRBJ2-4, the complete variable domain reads DAMVIQNPRYQVTQFGKPVTLSCSQTLNHNVMYWYQQKSSQAPKLLFHYYDKDFNNEADTPDNFQSRRPNTSFCFLDIRSPGLGDTAMYLCATSRALASQYFGAGTRLSVL.

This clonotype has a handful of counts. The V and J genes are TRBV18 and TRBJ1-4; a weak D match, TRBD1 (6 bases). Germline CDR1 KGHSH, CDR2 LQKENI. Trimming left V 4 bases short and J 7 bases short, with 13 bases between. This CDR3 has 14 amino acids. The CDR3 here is CASSLGGPREKLFF. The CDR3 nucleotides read TGTGCCAGCTCACTTGGGGGCCCGCGTGAAAAACTGTTTTTT. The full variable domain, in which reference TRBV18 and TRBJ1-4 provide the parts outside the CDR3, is NAGVMQNPRHLVRRRGQEARLRCSPMKGHSHVYWYRQLPEEGLKFMVYLQKENIIDESGMPKERFSAEFPKEGPSILRIQQVVRGDSAAYFCASSLGGPREKLFFGSGTQLSVL.

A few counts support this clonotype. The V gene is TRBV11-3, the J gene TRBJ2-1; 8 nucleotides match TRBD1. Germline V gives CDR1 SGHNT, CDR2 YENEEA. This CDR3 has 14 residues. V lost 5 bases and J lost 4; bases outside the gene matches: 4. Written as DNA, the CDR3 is TGTGCCAGCAGCCCAGGGGACAGGTACAATGAGCAGTTCTTC. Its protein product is CASSPGDRYNEQFF.

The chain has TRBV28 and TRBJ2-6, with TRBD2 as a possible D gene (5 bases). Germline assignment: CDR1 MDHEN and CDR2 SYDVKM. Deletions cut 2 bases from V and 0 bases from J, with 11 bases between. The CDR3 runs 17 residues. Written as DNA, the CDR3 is TGTGCCAGCAGTTTAACTAGTGGGGACTCTGGGGCCAACGTCCTGACTTTC. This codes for CASSLTSGDSGANVLTF.

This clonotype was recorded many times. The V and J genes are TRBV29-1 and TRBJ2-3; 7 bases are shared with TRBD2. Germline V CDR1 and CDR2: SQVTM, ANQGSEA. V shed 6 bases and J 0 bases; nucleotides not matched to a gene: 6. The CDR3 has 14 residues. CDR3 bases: TGCAGCGTAAAGGCGGGAGTCAGCACAGATACGCAGTATTTT. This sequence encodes CSVKAGVSTDTQYF.

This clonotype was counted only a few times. In nucleotides, the CDR3 is TGTGCCAGCAGTTGGGACAGGGAGGGGTCACCCCTCCACTTT. It codes for CASSWDREGSPLHF. This rearrangement joins TRBV6-5 to TRBJ1-6; 9 nucleotides agree with TRBD1. V lost 4 bases to trimming and J lost 10 bases; unmatched junction nucleotides: 5. The CDR3 consists of 14 residues. From germline, CDR1 is MNHEY and CDR2 SVGAGI.

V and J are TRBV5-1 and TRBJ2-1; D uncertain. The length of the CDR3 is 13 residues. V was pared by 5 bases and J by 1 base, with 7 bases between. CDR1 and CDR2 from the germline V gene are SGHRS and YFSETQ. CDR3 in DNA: TGCGCCAGCAGTGAAAGTTCCTACAATGAGCAGTTCTTC. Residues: CASSESSYNEQFF.

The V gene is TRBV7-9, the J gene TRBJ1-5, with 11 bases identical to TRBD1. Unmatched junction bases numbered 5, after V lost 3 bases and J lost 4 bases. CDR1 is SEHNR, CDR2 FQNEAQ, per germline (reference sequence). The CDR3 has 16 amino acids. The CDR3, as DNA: TGTGCCAGCAGCTTCTGGACAGGGGGCATAAATCAGCCCCAGCATTTT. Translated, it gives CASSFWTGGINQPQHF.

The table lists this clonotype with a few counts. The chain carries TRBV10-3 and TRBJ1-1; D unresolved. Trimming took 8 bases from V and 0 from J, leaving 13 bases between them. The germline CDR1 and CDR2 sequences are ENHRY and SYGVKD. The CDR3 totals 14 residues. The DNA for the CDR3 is TGTGCCATCTCTTATAACAGTATGAACACTGAAGCTTTCTTT. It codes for CAISYNSMNTEAFF.

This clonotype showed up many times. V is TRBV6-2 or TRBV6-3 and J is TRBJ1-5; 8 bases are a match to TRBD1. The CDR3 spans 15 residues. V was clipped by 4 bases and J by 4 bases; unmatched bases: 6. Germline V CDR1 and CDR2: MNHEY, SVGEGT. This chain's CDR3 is CASSSGDRWNQPQHF. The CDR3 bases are TGTGCCAGCAGTTCTGGGGACAGGTGGAATCAGCCCCAGCATTTT.

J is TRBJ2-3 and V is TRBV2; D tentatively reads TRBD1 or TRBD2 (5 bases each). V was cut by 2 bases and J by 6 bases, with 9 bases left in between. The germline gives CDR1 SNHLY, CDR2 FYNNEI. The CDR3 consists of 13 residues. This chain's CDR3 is CASSELGPDTQYF. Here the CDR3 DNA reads TGTGCCAGCAGTGAACTGGGACCCGATACGCAGTATTTT.